This T cell receptor beta chain was documented in a study of beta chain features in type 1 diabetes. Details on this clone: Its matching antigen is unknown.

Germline trimming cut 6 bases from V and 4 bases from J; bases unmatched to any gene: 6. The CDR3 consists of 13 residues. Germline assignment: CDR1 SQVTM and CDR2 ANQGSEA. Investigators reverse transcribed all isolated RNA, so they sequenced expressed TCRB transcripts. TCRdb's copy holds only in-frame clones and misses some; the assay was immunoSEQ multiplex PCR. Here the sample spans 200,000 to 250,000 clones, about 63% being singletons. Study observations and caveats: The question of HLA type influencing TCRB rearrangement was one that remained unresolved here. Reads derived from cDNA could over-represent cells showing high TCR expression. The study found moderately but significantly shorter TCRB CDR3s in all four CD4+ subsets of Type 1 diabetes patients.

What was sequenced was naive CD4+ T cells from blood. V is TRBV29-1 and J is TRBJ2-5, with TRBD1 identical over 9 bases. The source of this sequence is a man aged 30 to 39 in good health. CDR3 region: CSVGGTGIETQYF. DNA of the CDR3: TGCAGCGTAGGTGGGACAGGGATAGAGACCCAGTACTTC.